This TCR beta chain was found in a study of OX40 agonist ivuxolimab in advanced cancers. Study in general: Previous treatment with anti-PD-1, anti-PD-L1 or anti-CTLA-4 therapy was allowed; under 50% had received some. One patient with hepatocellular carcinoma and two with cutaneous melanoma, three in all, had partial responses.

Libraries were prepared by immunoSEQ multiplex PCR; TCRdb keeps only in-frame clonotypes and omits some of them. The sample has about 70,000 clones; about four fifths are singletons. Germline CDR1 reads SNHLY; CDR2 reads FYNNEI. The CDR3 covers 15 residues. V was shortened by 1 base and J by 5 bases, with 12 bases between the two germline ends. Autoimmune disease history or systemic immunosuppression barred patients. This specimen was CD4+ or CD8+ T cells sorted from blood, taken in a trial of the OX40 agonist ivuxolimab. The TCR sequence derives from an adult with an advanced solid tumor such as melanoma, head and neck, liver or kidney cancer. The chain links TRBV2 to TRBJ2-1; D gene unclear. The chain's CDR3 is CASSEGQASHNEQFF. The CDR3 DNA reads TGTGCCAGCAGTGAAGGGCAGGCGAGCCACAATGAGCAGTTCTTC.